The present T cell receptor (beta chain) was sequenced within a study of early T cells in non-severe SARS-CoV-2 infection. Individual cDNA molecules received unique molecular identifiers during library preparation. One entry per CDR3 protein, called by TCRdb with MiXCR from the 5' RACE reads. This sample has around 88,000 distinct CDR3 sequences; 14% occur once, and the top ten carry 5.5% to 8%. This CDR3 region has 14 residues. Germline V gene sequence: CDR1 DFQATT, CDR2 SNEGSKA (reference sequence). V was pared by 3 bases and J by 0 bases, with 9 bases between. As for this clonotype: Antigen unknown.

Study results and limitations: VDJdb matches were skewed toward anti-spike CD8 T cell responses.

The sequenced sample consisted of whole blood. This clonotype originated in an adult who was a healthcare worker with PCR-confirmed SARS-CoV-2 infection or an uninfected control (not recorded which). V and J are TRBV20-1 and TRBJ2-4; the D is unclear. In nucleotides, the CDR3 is TGCAGTGCTAGTCCTACTCTAGCCAAAAACATTCAGTACTTC. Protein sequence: CSASPTLAKNIQYF.